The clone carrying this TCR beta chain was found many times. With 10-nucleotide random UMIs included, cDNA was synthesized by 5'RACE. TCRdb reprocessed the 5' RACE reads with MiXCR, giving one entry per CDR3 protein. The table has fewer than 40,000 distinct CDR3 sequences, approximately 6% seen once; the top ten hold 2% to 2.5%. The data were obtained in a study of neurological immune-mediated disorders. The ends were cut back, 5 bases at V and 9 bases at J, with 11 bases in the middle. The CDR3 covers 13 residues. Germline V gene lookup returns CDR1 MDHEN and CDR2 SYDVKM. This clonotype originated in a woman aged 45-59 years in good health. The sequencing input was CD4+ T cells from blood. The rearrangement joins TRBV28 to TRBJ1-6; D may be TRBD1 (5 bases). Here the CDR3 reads CASSPPGVSPLHF. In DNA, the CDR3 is TGTGCCAGCAGTCCCCCGGGGGTTTCACCCCTCCACTTT.